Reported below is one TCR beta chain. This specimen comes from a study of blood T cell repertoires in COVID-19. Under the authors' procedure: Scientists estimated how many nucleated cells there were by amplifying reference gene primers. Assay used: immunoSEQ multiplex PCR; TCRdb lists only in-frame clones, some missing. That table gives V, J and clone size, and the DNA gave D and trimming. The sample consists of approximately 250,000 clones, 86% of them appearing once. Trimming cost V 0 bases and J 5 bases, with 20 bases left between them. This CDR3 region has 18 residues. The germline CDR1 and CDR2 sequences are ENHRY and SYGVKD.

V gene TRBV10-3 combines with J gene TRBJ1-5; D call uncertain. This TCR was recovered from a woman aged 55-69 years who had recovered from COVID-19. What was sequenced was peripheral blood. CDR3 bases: TGTGCCATCAGTGAGTCGAAAGGCGGGATACGCGCCCATCAGCCCCAGCATTTT. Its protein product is CAISESKGGIRAHQPQHF.